The 30 T cell receptor beta chains below all came from one sample that was sequenced in a study of blood T cells in healthy people across ages. A sample-barcoded 5' primer and a J-beta primer mix were used in a second PCR of about 6 to 12 cycles. TCRdb fed the 5' RACE reads into MiXCR, producing one record per CDR3 protein. Among 450,000 to 650,000 distinct CDR3 sequences listed, about 24% were seen once. These same records also appear under a second study, on T cells of mothers and their children.

The source material was blood. All receptors derive from a boy aged 5 to 17 in good health.

This clonotype showed up just a few times. This chain links TRBV20-1 with TRBJ2-5; 9 nucleotides agree with TRBD1. This CDR3 spans 14 amino acids. CDR1 and CDR2 from the germline V gene are DFQATT and SNEGSKA (reference sequence). Trimming cost V 6 bases and J 5 bases; bases outside gene matches: 10. The CDR3 spells CSAKDRGRTETQYF. CDR3 nucleotide sequence: TGCAGTGCCAAGGACAGGGGAAGAACTGAGACCCAGTACTTC.

V and J are TRBV11-2 and TRBJ1-4; no reliable D call. V lost 3 bases and J lost 8, with 13 bases in between. Per the germline V gene, CDR1 is SGHAT and CDR2 is FQNNGV. CDR3 size: 14 residues. The CDR3 loop reads CASSFSRMDEKLFF. DNA of the CDR3: TGTGCCAGCAGCTTTTCGAGGATGGACGAAAAACTGTTTTTT.

On this clonotype: One junction end disagrees with the germline gene, perhaps due to a read error. The chain joins TRBV7-6 to TRBJ2-5; 11 positions match TRBD2. Germline CDR1 reads SGHVS; CDR2 reads FNYEAQ. This CDR3 region has 16 residues. CDR3 protein: CASSQFSGTSGYEQHF. As DNA, the CDR3 is TGTGCCAGCAGCCAATTTTCGGGGACTAGCGGATACGAGCAGCACTTC.

At least ten counts were recorded for this clonotype. The gene calls are TRBV5-1 and TRBJ2-5; D is perhaps TRBD2 (5 bases). This CDR3 has 11 residues. Trimming pared 4 bases from V and 9 bases from J, leaving 10 bases between. Germline values: CDR1 SGHRS, CDR2 YFSETQ. CDR3 nucleotide sequence: TGCGCCAGCAGCCTTGAGAGGGCCCAGTACTTC. Translation gives CASSLERAQYF.

V usage is TRBV5-5 and J usage is TRBJ2-5, with 10 bases fitting TRBD1. The closer fit of TRBJ2-1 to the DNA end suggests the J call may be wrong. Germline lookup yields CDR1 SGHKS and CDR2 YYEKEE (reference sequence). The CDR3 is made up of 13 amino acids. The CDR3 DNA is TGTGCCAGCAGCGTAGGACAGGGGGGTGAGCAGTTCTTC. This gives the protein CASSVGQGGEQFF.

CDR3 nucleotides: TGTGCCAGCAGCTTAAGCTCTAGCGGGACCTCAGGTGAGCAGTTCTTC. Amino acids: CASSLSSSGTSGEQFF. The V gene is TRBV7-3, the J gene TRBJ2-1; 9 bases map to TRBD2. V trimming: 1 base; J trimming: 9 bases; junction bases outside the gene matches: 10. The CDR3 covers 16 residues. Germline CDR1 and CDR2: SGHTA and FQGTGA.

This clonotype occurred a few times. The chain links TRBV5-1 to TRBJ2-3, with D tentatively TRBD1 (6 bases). The germline V and J ends were trimmed by 2 bases and 3 bases, with 10 bases remaining between them. CDR1 is SGHRS, CDR2 YFSETQ, per germline. CDR3 size: 14 residues. CDR3 DNA: TGCGCCAGCAGCTTCCTAGGGGGTACAGATACGCAGTATTTT. This gives the protein CASSFLGGTDTQYF.

Only one count was recorded for this clonotype. J is TRBJ2-1 and V is TRBV5-4, with D unclear. Matching the DNA end better, TRBJ2-5 makes the J call doubtful. The CDR3 contains 15 residues. In germline, CDR1 is SGHNT, CDR2 YYREEE (reference sequence). This CDR3 is CASSATPTSEETQYF. As DNA, the CDR3 is TGTGCCAGCAGCGCCACCCCAACCTCGGAGGAGACCCAGTACTTC.

The chain recombines TRBV6-1 with TRBJ1-6; the D gene is possibly TRBD1 (5 bases). CDR3 size: 15 residues. CDR1 and CDR2 from the germline V gene are MNHNS and SASEGT. Between the trimmed V and J ends, which lost 3 bases and 10 bases, there was a span of 16 bases. The CDR3 sequence is CASSETGTGWSPLHF. CDR3 DNA sequence: TGTGCCAGCAGTGAGACCGGGACCGGCTGGTCACCCCTCCACTTT.

The V call is TRBV5-1, the J call TRBJ2-3; TRBD2 might be the D (6 bases). Germline loops: CDR1 SGHRS, CDR2 YFSETQ. V was trimmed by 1 base and J by 4 bases, leaving 13 bases between them. The CDR3 loop spans 15 amino acids. The CDR3: CASSLTGDRADTQYF. The CDR3, as DNA: TGCGCCAGCAGCTTGACGGGAGATAGGGCAGATACGCAGTATTTT.

This clonotype was seen more than once but under ten times. The chain has TRBV7-8 and TRBJ2-7, with D perhaps TRBD1 (6 bases). The CDR3 is 15 amino acids. The V end lost 4 bases, the J end lost 2 bases, and 15 bases lay between the germline ends. Germline CDR1 is SGHVS and CDR2 is FQNEAQ. This CDR3 is CASSSPIGGTYEQYF. DNA of the CDR3: TGTGCCAGCAGCTCCCCAATAGGGGGAACCTACGAGCAGTACTTC.

The V call is TRBV13, the J call TRBJ2-7; D might be TRBD2 (5 bases). CDR3 length: 15 amino acids. Trimming cost V 5 bases and J 4 bases, with 18 bases left between them. Germline CDR1 and CDR2: PRHDT and FYEKMQ (reference sequence). In DNA form, the CDR3 reads TGTGCCAGCAGCCAAGCGTTTGAGGGCCTGTACGAGCAGTACTTC. It specifies CASSQAFEGLYEQYF. Supplemented by reference TRBV13 and TRBJ2-7, the full variable domain reads AAGVIQSPRHLIKEKRETATLKCYPIPRHDTVYWYQQGPGQDPQFLISFYEKMQSDKGSIPDRFSAQQFSDYHSELNMSSLELGDSALYFCASSQAFEGLYEQYFGPGTRLTVT.

The sample holds a few counts of this clonotype. The chain links TRBV6-5 to TRBJ2-7; 9 bases align to TRBD1. CDR1 and CDR2 (germline): MNHEY, SVGAGI. The CDR3 consists of 16 residues. V was clipped by 6 bases and J by 1 base; unmatched bases: 10. This CDR3 is CASSRTPGQGSYEQYF. CDR3 DNA: TGTGCCAGCAGCAGAACCCCGGGACAGGGTTCCTACGAGCAGTACTTC.

In nucleotides, the CDR3 is TGTGCCAGCAGTTTGGTCCTCACTCTAGTGGAGCAGTTCTTC. It yields the protein CASSLVLTLVEQFF. V and J are TRBV28 and TRBJ2-1; D is undetermined. There are 14 residues in the CDR3. Germline CDR1 MDHEN, CDR2 SYDVKM. V was trimmed by 3 bases and J by 10 bases, leaving 16 bases between them.

The V gene is TRBV7-2, the J gene TRBJ1-1; 8 bases align to TRBD1. CDR3 size: 19 residues. V shed 7 bases and J 1 base; nucleotides not matched to a gene: 20. Germline assignment: CDR1 SGHTA and CDR2 FQGNSA. CDR3 loop: CASIPPFSSGRGRNTEAFF. CDR3 in DNA: TGTGCCAGCATCCCACCCTTCAGTAGTGGCAGGGGGCGGAACACTGAAGCTTTCTTT. Variable domain in full (rest from reference TRBV7-2 and TRBJ1-1): GAGVSQSPSNKVTEKGKDVELRCDPISGHTALYWYRQSLGQGLEFLIYFQGNSAPDKSGLPSDRFSAERTGGSVSTLTIQRTQQEDSAVYLCASIPPFSSGRGRNTEAFFGQGTRLTVV.

J is TRBJ2-3 and V is TRBV27; D possibly corresponds to TRBD1 (5 bases). Germline CDR1 is MNHEY and CDR2 is SMNVEV (reference sequence). The V end lost 9 bases, the J end lost 1 base, and 20 bases lay between the germline ends. There are 16 residues in the CDR3. CDR3 in amino acids: CARRHNRSHGTDTQYF. The CDR3 DNA reads TGTGCCAGGAGACATAACAGGTCACACGGCACAGATACGCAGTATTTT.

This chain uses TRBV27 with TRBJ2-3, with D tentatively TRBD2 (5 bases). The germline V and J ends were trimmed by 2 bases and 3 bases, with 15 bases remaining between them. The germline V gene has CDR1 MNHEY and CDR2 SMNVEV (reference sequence). CDR3 length: 16 amino acids. CDR3 nucleotides: TGTGCCAGCAGTTTAGTGGTTAGCGCCTTTACAGATACGCAGTATTTT. Translation: CASSLVVSAFTDTQYF.

This clonotype was seen a handful of times. The chain couples TRBV6-5 to TRBJ2-5; maybe TRBD1 (5 bases). The J call may be faulty, since TRBJ2-7 better matches the DNA end. Germline V CDR1 and CDR2: MNHEY, SVGAGI. The CDR3 is made up of 15 amino acids. DNA of the CDR3: TGTGCCAGCAGCCTCCCAACGGCAGGGATCCACGAGCAGTACTTC. Amino acid sequence: CASSLPTAGIHEQYF.

This clonotype was counted between two and nine times. J is TRBJ2-3 and V is TRBV6-6; D gene ambiguous. The germline V and J ends were trimmed by 4 bases and 6 bases, with 8 bases remaining between them. Germline V gives CDR1 MNHNY, CDR2 SVGAGI (reference sequence). The CDR3 sequence is 12 residues long. In DNA form, the CDR3 reads TGTGCCAGCAGTTTTAAGTGGGATACGCAGTATTTT. As protein: CASSFKWDTQYF.

In its sample, this clonotype was seen a few times. The chain recombines TRBV20-1 with TRBJ1-2; 9 nucleotides line up with TRBD1. The V gene end was trimmed by 5 bases and the J gene end by 4 bases; junction bases not matched to a gene: 5. The germline V gene encodes CDR1 DFQATT and CDR2 SNEGSKA (reference sequence). The CDR3 spans 13 residues. The CDR3 DNA reads TGCAGTGCTCGAGGGACAGGGTCCTATGGCTACACCTTC. Protein: CSARGTGSYGYTF.

This sequence joins TRBV27 and TRBJ1-6; D possibly corresponds to TRBD1 (6 bases). Germline V lookup: CDR1 MNHEY, CDR2 SMNVEV (reference sequence). The CDR3 sequence is 13 residues long. Trimming shortened V by 2 bases and J by 10 bases, and 9 bases separated the two germline ends. This CDR3 is CASSLQGKSPLHF. The CDR3 nucleotides are TGTGCCAGCAGTTTACAGGGGAAGTCACCCCTCCACTTT.

V is TRBV5-5 and J is TRBJ2-7; 11 bases agree with TRBD2. The germline gives CDR1 SGHKS, CDR2 YYEKEE (reference sequence). CDR3 length equals 14 residues. J lost 3 bases, V lost 2 bases, and 1 base had no gene match. The CDR3 region has the DNA TGTGCCAGCAGCTTTCTAGCGGGAGGCTACGAGCAGTACTTC. Protein sequence: CASSFLAGGYEQYF.

The chain has TRBV9 and TRBJ2-5; 8 positions match TRBD2. This CDR3 is built from 16 residues. Germline CDR1 is SGDLS and CDR2 is YYNGEE. Trimming at V came to 0 bases and at J to 2 bases, leaving 6 bases not matched to a gene. CDR3 residues: CASSVGSGSGQETQYF. CDR3 nucleotides: TGTGCCAGCAGCGTAGGGAGCGGGAGTGGGCAAGAGACCCAGTACTTC.

This clonotype was counted many times. The V call is TRBV4-3, the J call TRBJ2-1; maybe TRBD1 (5 bases). CDR3 size: 14 residues. The V gene lost 0 bases and the J gene lost 6 bases, with 9 bases spanning the gap. Germline CDR1 is LGHNA and CDR2 is YSLEER. The CDR3 here is CASSQDLGLNEQFF. The CDR3, as DNA: TGCGCCAGCAGCCAAGACTTGGGGCTCAATGAGCAGTTCTTC.

This clonotype has only a few counts. The chain joins TRBV6-1 to TRBJ2-4; 9 positions match TRBD2. The CDR3 is 19 residues long. Unmatched junction bases numbered 15, after V lost 6 bases and J lost 0 bases. In germline, CDR1 is MNHNS, CDR2 SASEGT. The CDR3 DNA is TGTGCCAGCAGGCGAACCCCGGGACTAGCATTATTAGCCAAAAACATTCAGTACTTC. Its translation is CASRRTPGLALLAKNIQYF.

This clonotype was counted only a few times. The chain joins TRBV29-1 to TRBJ2-5, with TRBD1 matching 7 bases. Germline-derived CDR1 and CDR2 are SQVTM and ANQGSEA. The CDR3 runs to 12 residues. Germline trimming cut 4 bases from V and 2 bases from J; bases unmatched to any gene: 1. CDR3 DNA: TGCAGCGTTGCCAGGGGGCAAGAGACCCAGTACTTC. It encodes CSVARGQETQYF.

This clonotype was detected a few times. The chain's CDR3 is CASSSAARTGVKNIQYF. For the CDR3, the DNA is TGTGCCAGCAGCTCAGCCGCACGGACAGGGGTTAAAAACATTCAGTACTTC. V usage is TRBV7-8 and J usage is TRBJ2-4, with TRBD1 matching over 9 bases. V lost 4 bases, J lost 4 bases, and 11 bases stayed unmatched. CDR3 length: 17 residues. Germline V CDR1 and CDR2: SGHVS, FQNEAQ.

About this clonotype itself: Sequence at one end of the junction differs from germline and may be a read error. In DNA, the CDR3 is TGTGCCAGCAGCACCGGACAGGGTAGTTCCGGGGCGCTGTTTTTT. Protein sequence: CASSTGQGSSGALFF. The chain joins TRBV7-2 to TRBJ2-2; 8 bases agree with TRBD1. Germline values: CDR1 SGHTA, CDR2 FQGNSA. The CDR3 has 15 residues.

This clonotype was picked up a small number of times. CDR3 in DNA: TGTGCCAGTAGTTTAGGTAGCGGGAGGGCCAATAATGAGCAGTTCTTC. This sequence encodes CASSLGSGRANNEQFF. The chain uses TRBV19 and TRBJ2-1; the match to TRBD2 covers 11 bases. Per germline, CDR1 LNHDA and CDR2 SQIVND (reference sequence). The CDR3 is made up of 16 amino acids. The trim removed 5 bases at V and 7 bases at J, leaving 10 bases unmatched.

The genes are TRBV6-6 and TRBJ1-6; 10 bases fit TRBD1. Trimming cost V 5 bases and J 4 bases; bases outside gene matches: 2. The CDR3 length is 15 residues. Germline loops: CDR1 MNHNY, CDR2 SVGAGI (reference sequence). CDR3 DNA sequence: TGTGCCAGCAGTGTGGGACAGGGGTATAATTCACCCCTCCACTTT. Protein product: CASSVGQGYNSPLHF.